Shown below are 7 T cell receptor beta chains from a single sample sequenced in a study of regulatory T cells in long-lasting Graves disease. Both iRepertoire HTBI primers and Arm-PCR of CDR3 regions were used to build the TCR beta libraries. TCRdb independently ran MiXCR on the multiplex PCR reads; one entry per CDR3 protein. The repertoire has 410,000 or so distinct CDR3 sequences, just under 15% of them found once; the top ten carry around 15%. The time point was: newly diagnosed GD, antithyroid drugs for less than 3 months. From RNA extracted from PBMCs, the TCR library was made. These data are also associated with another study on T cells in Graves' hyperthyroidism and ophthalmopathy.

Sequencing used peripheral blood mononuclear cells (PBMCs), obtained at new diagnosis, from a patient treated with antithyroid drugs. These receptors were taken from a woman in her twenties or thirties with Graves disease.

At least ten counts were recorded for this clonotype. The chain is built from TRBV20-1 and TRBJ1-5; possible D gene TRBD1, 5 bases. The length of the CDR3 is 14 residues. Germline V gene lookup returns CDR1 DFQATT and CDR2 SNEGSKA (reference sequence). V lost 7 bases and J 2 bases, leaving 15 bases between the germline ends. This CDR3 is CSDSAGRCNQPQHF. DNA for the CDR3: TGCAGTGATTCAGCAGGGAGGTGCAATCAGCCCCAGCATTTT.

This rearrangement joins TRBV12-3 or TRBV12-4 to TRBJ1-5; 9 positions match TRBD1. With V trimmed by 6 bases and J by 7 bases, 7 bases remained unmatched. The CDR3 extends over 14 amino acids. CDR3: CASRGTGSTQPQHF. For the CDR3, the DNA is TGTGCCAGCAGGGGGACAGGGTCTACACAGCCCCAGCATTTT.

The genes are TRBV19 and TRBJ1-1; D is uncertain. V lost 6 bases and J lost 1, with 9 bases in between. CDR3 length equals 13 residues. The V gene's germline CDR1 is LNHDA and CDR2 SQIVND (reference sequence). In DNA, the CDR3 is TGTGCCAGTAGAAACAGCTGGAACACTGAAGCTTTCTTT. Its protein is CASRNSWNTEAFF.

The chain couples TRBV5-1 to TRBJ2-6; TRBD1 is a possible D gene (5 bases). The germline V and J ends were trimmed by 4 bases and 3 bases, with 14 bases remaining between them. The CDR3 sequence is 16 residues long. Germline V gene data show CDR1 as SGHRS and CDR2 as YFSETQ. In DNA, the CDR3 is TGCGCCAGCAGCGCTCGCCAGGGAAGTGGGGCCAACGTCCTGACTTTC. This gives the protein CASSARQGSGANVLTF.

This clonotype was seen a single time. Being one base from a much bigger clone, this may be a read error. The rearrangement joins TRBV28 to TRBJ1-2, with D possibly TRBD1 on 5 matching bases. The length of the CDR3 is 13 residues. Germline V gives CDR1 MDHEN, CDR2 SYDVKM. Trimming took 3 bases from V and 6 from J, leaving 11 bases between them. The CDR3 sequence: CASSFGRGDGYTF. The CDR3 DNA follows: TGTGCCAGCAGTTTTGGACGGGGCGATGGCTACACCTTC.

The table lists this clonotype with a few counts. Just one base apart from a much larger clone, this may be a read error. This chain uses TRBV20-1 with TRBJ2-7; 10 nucleotides line up with TRBD2. The CDR3 is made up of 13 amino acids. The germline V gene has CDR1 DFQATT and CDR2 SNEGSKA (reference sequence). The CDR3 region has the DNA TGCAGTGTTAGAGGGACTAGCGTTGCAGGGCAGTACTTC. It codes for CSVRGTSVAGQYF.

The chain uses TRBV29-1 and TRBJ2-5; possible D gene TRBD2, 6 bases. With 3 bases removed from V and 2 bases from J, the gap between germline ends came to 13 bases. Germline V gene sequence: CDR1 SQVTM, CDR2 ANQGSEA. This CDR3 is 14 amino acids long. CDR3 in DNA: TGCAGCGTTGAGTTGGCGGGGCCACAAGAGACCCAGTACTTC. Translated, it gives CSVELAGPQETQYF.